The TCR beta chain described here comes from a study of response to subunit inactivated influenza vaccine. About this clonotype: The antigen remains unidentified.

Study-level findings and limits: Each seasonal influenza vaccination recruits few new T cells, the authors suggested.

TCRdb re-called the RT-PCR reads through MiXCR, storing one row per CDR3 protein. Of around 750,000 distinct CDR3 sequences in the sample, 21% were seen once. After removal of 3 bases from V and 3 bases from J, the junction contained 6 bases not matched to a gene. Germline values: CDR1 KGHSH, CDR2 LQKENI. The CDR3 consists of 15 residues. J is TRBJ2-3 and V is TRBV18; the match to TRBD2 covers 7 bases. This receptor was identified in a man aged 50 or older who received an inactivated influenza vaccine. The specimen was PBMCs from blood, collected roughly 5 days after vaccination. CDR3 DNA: TGTGCCAGCTCACCCGGGAGGAGACCTACAGATACGCAGTATTTT. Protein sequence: CASSPGRRPTDTQYF.